This is a list of T cell receptor beta chains from one sample in a study of regulatory T cells. TCRdb keeps only in-frame clones here, not all; method: immunoSEQ multiplex PCR. The sample records around 32,000 clones, around 90% being singletons. The sample consisted of conventional CD4+ T cells sorted from blood. The receptor source for this set is a person aged 18-29 years with CD3G deficiency. The CDR3 runs from the conserved cysteine through the conserved F or W. D genes are given only for firm matches. Clone size is given for some rows only: seen once, a few or many times, or a class if the clone is expanded.

TRBJ1-1 | - | - | TRBV5-1 | TGCGCCAGCAGCTCACAAGGAAACACTGAAGCTTTCTTT | CASSSQGNTEAFF
TRBJ1-2 | - | - | TRBV2 | TGTGCCAGCAGCGCACTGAACTATGGCTACACCTTC | CASSALNYGYTF
TRBJ2-3 | TRBD1 | - | TRBV6-1 | TGTGCCAGCAGTGCGGGACAGGGTTTCGGGGGAGGGTCAAATACGCAGTATTTT | CASSAGQGFGGGSNTQYF
TRBJ1-1 | - | - | TRBV7-9 | TGTGCCAGCAGCCACTACCTCGACCCCCTGAACACTGAAGCTTTCTTT | CASSHYLDPLNTEAFF
TRBJ2-3 | - | - | TRBV9 | TGTGCCAGCAGCGTTTCCCCTACAGATACGCAGTATTTT | CASSVSPTDTQYF
TRBJ2-1 | - | - | TRBV28 | TGTGCCAGCAGTTTAAGGCCGTTCGGCAACCGATACAATGAGCAGTTCTTC | CASSLRPFGNRYNEQFF
TRBJ2-3 | - | - | TRBV5-1 | TGCGCCAGCAGCTTGGGAGGTTTAGGTCTCACGGATACGCAGTATTTT | CASSLGGLGLTDTQYF
TRBJ2-1 | - | - | TRBV7-9 | TGTGCCAGCAGCCCCCCAAGCAAGGATGAGCAGTTCTTC | CASSPPSKDEQFF
TRBJ2-3 | - | - | TRBV5-1 | TGCGCCAGCAGCCGATCCGCTGGGGGGCGAGATACGCAGTATTTT | CASSRSAGGRDTQYF
TRBJ1-2 | - | - | TRBV6-1 | TGTGCCAGCAGTGAAGTGGGGAACTATGGCTACACCTTC | CASSEVGNYGYTF
TRBJ1-1 | - | - | TRBV15 | TGTGCCACCAGCCAGCTAGGGACGCCGCACACTGAAGCTTTCTTT | CATSQLGTPHTEAFF
TRBJ2-7 | TRBD2 | - | TRBV7-3 | TGTGCCAGCAGCCTCCGCGGGGGTCCGAGCTCCTACGAGCAGTACTTC | CASSLRGGPSSYEQYF
TRBJ1-4 | - | - | TRBV30 | TGTGCCTGGATCGGTCAGCCGCAGGAAAAACTGTTTTTT | CAWIGQPQEKLFF
TRBJ2-5 | - | - | TRBV5-4 | TGTGCCAGCAGCTTGAATGCTAGGAGTGAGACCCAGTACTTC | CASSLNARSETQYF
TRBJ2-6 | - | - | TRBV19 | TGTGCCAGTAGTTTTGGGAACTCTGGGGCCAACGTCCTGACTTTC | CASSFGNSGANVLTF
TRBJ2-1 | TRBD2 | - | TRBV11-2 | TGTGCCAGCAGACCTAGCGGGGGTGTACCTTACAATGAGCAGTTCTTC | CASRPSGGVPYNEQFF
TRBJ2-7 | - | - | TRBV30 | TGTGCCTGGAGTGTAGCGAATTCCTACGAGCAGTACTTC | CAWSVANSYEQYF
TRBJ2-6 | - | - | TRBV11-2 | TGTGCCAGCAGCTTAGATTCATGGGCTTCTGGGGCCAACGTCCTGACTTTC | CASSLDSWASGANVLTF
TRBJ2-5 | - | - | TRBV7-8 | TGTGCCAGCAGCCCCCTCGGCCAAGAGACCCAGTACTTC | CASSPLGQETQYF
TRBJ1-2 | - | once | TRBV5-1 | TGCGCCAGCAGCGAGGACAACTATGGCTACACCTTC | CASSEDNYGYTF